These 16 T cell receptor beta chains were all obtained from the same sample, sequenced in a study of cytomegalovirus exposure and HLA in healthy donors. PCR employed 60 Vbeta and 13 Jbeta primers. Profiling relied on immunoSEQ multiplex PCR, and the TCRdb table lists in-frame clones only, not all of them. The sample records about 76,000 clones, 73% being singletons. The sequenced material came from PBMCs. Source of these receptors: a woman aged 40 to 49 in good health and CMV-seropositive.

This chain joins TRBV20-1 and TRBJ2-3; no clear D. The germline V gene encodes CDR1 DFQATT and CDR2 SNEGSKA (reference sequence). V lost 1 base to trimming and J lost 4 bases, with 3 bases between them. The CDR3 covers 11 residues. The chain's CDR3 is CSARVSDTQYF. The CDR3 nucleotides read TGCAGTGCTAGAGTATCAGATACGCAGTATTTT.

The chain links TRBV25-1 to TRBJ2-3; tentatively, D is TRBD1 (5 bases). The CDR3 is 13 amino acids. The germline CDR1 and CDR2 sequences are MGHDK and SYGVNS. Trimming took 8 bases from V and 1 from J, leaving 10 bases between them. In nucleotides, the CDR3 is TGTGCCAGCGCTGTGACAGGCACAGATACGCAGTATTTT. This codes for CASAVTGTDTQYF.

The chain recombines TRBV9 with TRBJ2-3, with 9 bases matching TRBD1. CDR1 and CDR2 (germline): SGDLS, YYNGEE. The trim removed 4 bases at V and 3 bases at J, leaving 9 bases unmatched. The CDR3 consists of 16 residues. The CDR3 coding sequence is TGTGCCAGCAGCCCCCGCACAGGGGGCGGAACAGATACGCAGTATTTT. Amino acid sequence: CASSPRTGGGTDTQYF.

The V gene is TRBV25-1, the J gene TRBJ2-1; TRBD1 is a possible D gene (6 bases). Trimming stripped 8 bases from V and 0 bases from J, with 11 bases between. This CDR3 spans 14 amino acids. Germline V CDR1 and CDR2: MGHDK, SYGVNS. CDR3 region: CASGQSGSYNEQFF. CDR3 coding DNA: TGTGCCAGCGGACAGTCCGGCTCCTACAATGAGCAGTTCTTC.

The chain is built from TRBV18 and TRBJ1-2; 7 bases agree with TRBD1. The CDR3 consists of 13 residues. The germline gives CDR1 KGHSH, CDR2 LQKENI. Trimming cost V 5 bases and J 2 bases; bases outside gene matches: 2. CDR3 sequence: CASSEDRNYGYTF. CDR3 bases: TGTGCCAGCTCAGAGGACAGGAACTATGGCTACACCTTC.

This chain joins TRBV6-6 and TRBJ2-3; no firm D call. The CDR3 sequence is 15 residues long. The V gene lost 0 bases and the J gene lost 2 bases, with 9 bases spanning the gap. The V gene's germline CDR1 is MNHNY and CDR2 SVGAGI (reference sequence). In DNA form, the CDR3 reads TGTGCCAGCAGTTACTCGCGGTTCGCCACAGATACGCAGTATTTT. Translated, it gives CASSYSRFATDTQYF.

This clone has a single count. The rearrangement links TRBV5-1 to TRBJ1-5; TRBD1 matches 10 bases. The CDR3 extends over 15 amino acids. CDR1 and CDR2 (germline): SGHRS, YFSETQ. Germline trimming cut 0 bases from V and 5 bases from J; bases unmatched to any gene: 2. The CDR3 DNA is TGCGCCAGCAGCTTGGGGACAGGGGGAGATCAGCCCCAGCATTTT. This gives the protein CASSLGTGGDQPQHF.

This chain uses TRBV10-3 with TRBJ1-5; 8 bases are shared with TRBD1. The J segment lost 4 bases and the V segment lost 6 bases, leaving 5 bases of the junction unmatched. The CDR3 totals 14 residues. Germline values: CDR1 ENHRY, CDR2 SYGVKD. This chain's CDR3 is CAIRPDRENQPQHF. For the CDR3, the DNA is TGTGCCATCAGACCGGACAGGGAAAATCAGCCCCAGCATTTT.

The V and J genes are TRBV7-3 and TRBJ2-6; D is uncertain. There are 13 residues in the CDR3. Germline loops: CDR1 SGHTA, CDR2 FQGTGA. The V gene lost 2 bases and the J gene lost 4 bases, with 3 bases spanning the gap. The CDR3 DNA reads as TGTGCCAGCAGCTTACAGGGGGCCAACGTCCTGACTTTC. Protein sequence: CASSLQGANVLTF.

The chain has TRBV5-1 and TRBJ2-5; 8 bases are a match to TRBD1. Germline V CDR1 and CDR2: SGHRS, YFSETQ. The CDR3 runs 13 residues. The V and J ends lost 5 bases and 2 bases, in that order; junction bases with no gene match: 2. The CDR3 nucleotides read TGCGCCAGCAGGGGACAGGAACAAGAGACCCAGTACTTC. Its translation: CASRGQEQETQYF.

The rearrangement uses TRBV5-5 and TRBJ2-6, with 8 bases fitting TRBD1. The CDR3 is made up of 17 amino acids. From germline, CDR1 is SGHKS and CDR2 YYEKEE (reference sequence). Germline trimming cut 4 bases from V and 2 bases from J; bases unmatched to any gene: 8. This chain's CDR3 is CASSPDRELPGANVLTF. The CDR3 nucleotides are TGTGCCAGCAGCCCGGACAGGGAACTCCCTGGGGCCAACGTCCTGACTTTC.

V gene TRBV25-1 combines with J gene TRBJ2-1; D possibly corresponds to TRBD1 (5 bases). Trimming removed 4 bases from V and 12 bases from J, with 13 bases in between. This CDR3 has 12 residues. Germline CDR1 MGHDK, CDR2 SYGVNS. The CDR3 loop is CASSGASRGQFF. In nucleotides, the CDR3 is TGTGCCAGCAGTGGGGCTTCTAGGGGGCAGTTCTTC.

The chain uses TRBV9 and TRBJ2-1; weak D call: TRBD1 (6 bases). Germline V gene lookup returns CDR1 SGDLS and CDR2 YYNGEE. CDR3 length: 16 amino acids. V was clipped by 3 bases and J by 2 bases, with 15 bases between them. In DNA, the CDR3 is TGTGCCAGCAGCGGCACTAGAGGGACAACCTACAATGAGCAGTTCTTC. Protein: CASSGTRGTTYNEQFF.

The V call is TRBV30, the J call TRBJ1-3; 8 bases line up with TRBD1. This CDR3 region has 17 residues. J gave up 2 bases and V 2 bases, and 11 bases lay outside the gene matches. Germline V gives CDR1 GTSNPN, CDR2 SVGIG (reference sequence). The CDR3 DNA reads TGTGCCTGGAGTTTCCAGGGGGCGTCAATCACTGGAAACACCATATATTTT. It is translated as CAWSFQGASITGNTIYF.

There are a few counts of this clone. The genes are TRBV6-6 and TRBJ1-5, with D perhaps TRBD1 (5 bases). Per the germline V gene, CDR1 is MNHNY and CDR2 is SVGAGI (reference sequence). V gave up 0 bases and J gave up 4 bases, with 10 bases separating them. The CDR3 loop spans 15 amino acids. The CDR3 bases are TGTGCCAGCAGTTACTCGGGGCAATATAATCAGCCCCAGCATTTT. This encodes CASSYSGQYNQPQHF.

The rearrangement uses TRBV5-6 and TRBJ2-1; D is possibly TRBD1 (5 bases). V gave up 4 bases and J gave up 8 bases, with 13 bases separating them. The CDR3 is made up of 13 amino acids. The germline V gene has CDR1 SGHDT and CDR2 YYEEEE. CDR3 nucleotides: TGTGCCAGCAGCCCGGACAATCGTCATGAGCAGTTCTTC. It encodes CASSPDNRHEQFF.